Below are 4 T cell receptor beta chains sequenced from a single sample in a study of control samples from healthy donors and cancer patients. TCRdb keeps only in-frame clones here, not all; method: immunoSEQ multiplex PCR. In the table there are roughly 70,000 clones, approximately 84% of which are singletons. Sequenced: blood. These receptors were taken from a man aged 45 to 65 in good health.

The chain employs TRBV6-1 and TRBJ1-2, with 9 bases aligning to TRBD1. This CDR3 is 13 amino acids long. V was clipped by 3 bases and J by 6 bases; unmatched bases: 2. The germline V gene has CDR1 MNHNS and CDR2 SASEGT. CDR3 DNA sequence: TGTGCCAGCAGTGATGGACAGGGGAATGGCTACACCTTC. It specifies CASSDGQGNGYTF.

CDR3 coding DNA: TGTGCCAGCAGCTTAGGCGGCCCCAGCACAGATACGCAGTATTTT. It is translated as CASSLGGPSTDTQYF. The chain is built from TRBV7-9 and TRBJ2-3; D not resolved. CDR3 length: 15 amino acids. The V end lost 1 base, the J end lost 0 bases, and 8 bases lay between the germline ends. Germline V CDR1 and CDR2: SEHNR, FQNEAQ (reference sequence).

This chain connects TRBV28 to TRBJ1-2; 8 nucleotides line up with TRBD1. The length of the CDR3 is 13 residues. The V gene end was trimmed by 3 bases and the J gene end by 10 bases; junction bases not matched to a gene: 7. CDR1 is MDHEN, CDR2 SYDVKM, per germline. The CDR3, as DNA: TGTGCCAGCAGTTTTTTCGGACAGGGTCTCTACACCTTC. This gives the protein CASSFFGQGLYTF.

The genes are TRBV5-1 and TRBJ2-2; 11 nucleotides agree with TRBD1. The CDR3 spans 16 residues. CDR1 is SGHRS, CDR2 YFSETQ, per germline. V lost 0 bases, J lost 2 bases, and 0 bases stayed unmatched. The CDR3 nucleotides are TGCGCCAGCAGCTTGGGGACAGGGGGCAACACCGGGGAGCTGTTTTTT. Translation gives CASSLGTGGNTGELFF.